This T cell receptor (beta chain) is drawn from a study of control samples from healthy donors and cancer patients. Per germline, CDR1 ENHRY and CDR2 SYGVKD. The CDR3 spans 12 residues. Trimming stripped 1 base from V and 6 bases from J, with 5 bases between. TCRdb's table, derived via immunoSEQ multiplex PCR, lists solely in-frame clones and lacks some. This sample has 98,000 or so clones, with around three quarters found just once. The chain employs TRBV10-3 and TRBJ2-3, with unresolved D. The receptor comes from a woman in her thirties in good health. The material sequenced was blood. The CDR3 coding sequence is TGTGCCATCAGTGAGTTTCCGGATACGCAGTATTTT. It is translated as CAISEFPDTQYF.